This entry describes one T cell receptor beta chain. The V and J ends lost 7 bases and 4 bases, in that order; junction bases with no gene match: 11. The CDR3 has 16 residues. Germline V gene lookup returns CDR1 SGHRS and CDR2 YFSETQ. The sequenced target, TCR beta, came from blood CD8+ and CD4+ T cells. The multiple sclerosis controls were treatment-naive patients, and their relapsing-remitting disease was stable or active. Purification of the CD8+ and CD4+ T cells relied on negative isolation, and TEMRA cells underwent FACS enrichment. This sample stems from a study of CD8 T cells in Susac syndrome. RNA in amounts of roughly 0.45 to 1 ug was reverse transcribed with random hexamers. immunoSEQ multiplex PCR amplified TCR beta CDR3 across 54 Vbeta, 13 Jbeta. TCRdb reanalysed the immunoSEQ multiplex PCR reads using MiXCR and keeps one entry per CDR3 protein. The sample lists approximately 270,000 distinct CDR3 sequences, around 93% occurring once.

The chain links TRBV5-1 to TRBJ2-5; 12 positions agree with TRBD1. This TCR came from a human donor with multiple sclerosis. What was sequenced was CD4+ T cells from PBMCs. The DNA of the CDR3 is TGCGCCAGCTCTCCCTTTGGGACAGGGGGCGGAGAGACCCAGTACTTC. As protein: CASSPFGTGGGETQYF.